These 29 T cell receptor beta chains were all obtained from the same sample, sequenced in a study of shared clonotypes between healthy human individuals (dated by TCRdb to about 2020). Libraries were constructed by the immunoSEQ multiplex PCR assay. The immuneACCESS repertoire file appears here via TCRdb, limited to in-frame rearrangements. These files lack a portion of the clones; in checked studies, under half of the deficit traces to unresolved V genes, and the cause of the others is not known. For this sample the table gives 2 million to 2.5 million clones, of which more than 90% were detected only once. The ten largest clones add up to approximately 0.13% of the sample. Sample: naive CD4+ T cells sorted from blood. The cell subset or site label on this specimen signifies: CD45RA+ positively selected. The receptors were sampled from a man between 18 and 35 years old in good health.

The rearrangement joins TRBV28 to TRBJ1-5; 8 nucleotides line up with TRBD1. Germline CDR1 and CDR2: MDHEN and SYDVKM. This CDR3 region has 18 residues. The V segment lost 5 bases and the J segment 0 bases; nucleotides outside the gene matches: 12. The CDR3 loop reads CASSLGTGGGYSNQPQHF. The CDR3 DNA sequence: TGTGCCAGCAGTCTCGGGACAGGCGGCGGTTATAGCAATCAGCCCCAGCATTTT.

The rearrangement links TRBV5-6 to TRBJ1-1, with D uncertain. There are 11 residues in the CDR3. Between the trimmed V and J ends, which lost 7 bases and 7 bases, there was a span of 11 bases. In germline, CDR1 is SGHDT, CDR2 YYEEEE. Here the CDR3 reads CASARVGEAFF. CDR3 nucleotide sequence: TGTGCCAGCGCCCGGGTGGGTGAAGCTTTCTTT.

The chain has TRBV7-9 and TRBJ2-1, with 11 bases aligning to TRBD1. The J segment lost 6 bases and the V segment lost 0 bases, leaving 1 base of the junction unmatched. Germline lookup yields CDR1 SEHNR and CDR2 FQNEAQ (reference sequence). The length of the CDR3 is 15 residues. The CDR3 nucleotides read TGTGCCAGCAGCTTAGCAGGGACAGGGGGCAATGAGCAGTTCTTC. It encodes CASSLAGTGGNEQFF.

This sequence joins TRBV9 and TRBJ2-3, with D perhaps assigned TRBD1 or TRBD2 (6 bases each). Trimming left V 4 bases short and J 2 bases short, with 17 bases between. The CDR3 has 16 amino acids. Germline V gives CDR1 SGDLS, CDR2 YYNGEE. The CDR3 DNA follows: TGTGCCAGCAGCCTGAGGGGGGAAAGGTCCACAGATACGCAGTATTTT. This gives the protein CASSLRGERSTDTQYF.

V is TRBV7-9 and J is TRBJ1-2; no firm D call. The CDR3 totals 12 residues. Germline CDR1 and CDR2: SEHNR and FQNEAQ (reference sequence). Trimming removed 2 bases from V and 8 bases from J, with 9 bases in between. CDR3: CASSLNVQGYTF. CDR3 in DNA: TGTGCCAGCAGCTTAAATGTGCAGGGCTACACCTTC.

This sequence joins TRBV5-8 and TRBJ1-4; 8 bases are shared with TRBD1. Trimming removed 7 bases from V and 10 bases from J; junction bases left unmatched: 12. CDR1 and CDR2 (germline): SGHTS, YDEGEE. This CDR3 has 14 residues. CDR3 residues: CASGGTGRFGKLFF. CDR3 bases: TGTGCCAGCGGAGGGACAGGCCGTTTTGGAAAACTGTTTTTT.

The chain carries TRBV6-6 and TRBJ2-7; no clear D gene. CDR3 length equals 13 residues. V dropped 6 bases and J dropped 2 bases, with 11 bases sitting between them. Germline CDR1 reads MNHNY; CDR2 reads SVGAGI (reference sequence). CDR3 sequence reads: CASSPTVTYEQYF. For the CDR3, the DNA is TGTGCCAGCAGCCCCACGGTAACCTACGAGCAGTACTTC.

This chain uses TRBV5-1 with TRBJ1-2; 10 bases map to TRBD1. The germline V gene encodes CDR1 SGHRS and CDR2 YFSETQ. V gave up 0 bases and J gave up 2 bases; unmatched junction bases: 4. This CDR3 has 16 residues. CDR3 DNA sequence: TGCGCCAGCAGCTTGGGGGACAGGGGTTCGAACTATGGCTACACCTTC. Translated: CASSLGDRGSNYGYTF.

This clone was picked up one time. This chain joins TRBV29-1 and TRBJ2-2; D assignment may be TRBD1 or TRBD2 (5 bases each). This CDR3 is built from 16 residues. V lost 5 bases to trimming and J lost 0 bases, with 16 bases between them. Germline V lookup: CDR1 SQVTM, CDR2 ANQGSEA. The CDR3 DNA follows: TGCAGCGTTAAGCAGGTCGGGGCCTCGAACACCGGGGAGCTGTTTTTT. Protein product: CSVKQVGASNTGELFF.

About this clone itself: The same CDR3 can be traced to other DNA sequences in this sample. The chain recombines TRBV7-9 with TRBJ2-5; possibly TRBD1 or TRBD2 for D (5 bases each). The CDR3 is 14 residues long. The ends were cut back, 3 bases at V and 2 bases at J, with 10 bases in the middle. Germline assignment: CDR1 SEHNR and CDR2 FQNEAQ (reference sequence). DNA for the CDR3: TGTGCCAGCAGCTTTGGGGGAGTTCAAGAGACCCAGTACTTC. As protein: CASSFGGVQETQYF.

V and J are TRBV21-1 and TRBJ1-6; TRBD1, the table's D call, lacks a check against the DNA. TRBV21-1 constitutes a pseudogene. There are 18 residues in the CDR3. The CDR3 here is CASSTWGQGGSYNSPLHF. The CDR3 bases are TGTGCCAGCAGCACTTGGGGACAGGGGGGGTCCTATAATTCACCCCTCCACTTT.

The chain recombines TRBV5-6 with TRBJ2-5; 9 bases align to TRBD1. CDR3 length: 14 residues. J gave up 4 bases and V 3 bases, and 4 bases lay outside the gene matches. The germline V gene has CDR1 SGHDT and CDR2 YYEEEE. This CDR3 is CASSWDRAGETQYF. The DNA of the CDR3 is TGTGCCAGCAGCTGGGACAGGGCAGGAGAGACCCAGTACTTC.

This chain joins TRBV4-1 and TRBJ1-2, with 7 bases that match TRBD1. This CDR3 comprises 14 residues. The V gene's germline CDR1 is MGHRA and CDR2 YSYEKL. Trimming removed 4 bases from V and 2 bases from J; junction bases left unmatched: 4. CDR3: CASSRTGQNYGYTF. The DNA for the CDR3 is TGCGCCAGCAGCCGGACAGGTCAGAACTATGGCTACACCTTC.

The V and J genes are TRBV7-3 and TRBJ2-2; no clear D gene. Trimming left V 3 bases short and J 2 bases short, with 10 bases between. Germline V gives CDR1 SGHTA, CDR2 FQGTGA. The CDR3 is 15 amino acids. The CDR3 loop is CASSFSSSNTGELFF. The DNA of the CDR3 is TGTGCCAGCAGCTTCTCGAGCTCCAACACCGGGGAGCTGTTTTTT.

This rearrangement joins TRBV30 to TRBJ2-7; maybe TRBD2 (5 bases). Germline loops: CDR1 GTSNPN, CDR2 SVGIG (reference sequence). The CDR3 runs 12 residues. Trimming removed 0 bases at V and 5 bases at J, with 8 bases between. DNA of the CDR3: TGTGCCTGGAGTGTTTCGGGGAACGAGCAGTACTTC. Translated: CAWSVSGNEQYF.

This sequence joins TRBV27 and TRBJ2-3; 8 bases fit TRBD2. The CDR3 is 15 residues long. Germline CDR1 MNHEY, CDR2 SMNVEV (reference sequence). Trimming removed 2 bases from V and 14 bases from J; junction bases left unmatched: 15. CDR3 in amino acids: CASSLGSRGLGAPYF. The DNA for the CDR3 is TGTGCCAGCAGTTTAGGGTCCAGGGGACTAGGGGCTCCGTATTTT.

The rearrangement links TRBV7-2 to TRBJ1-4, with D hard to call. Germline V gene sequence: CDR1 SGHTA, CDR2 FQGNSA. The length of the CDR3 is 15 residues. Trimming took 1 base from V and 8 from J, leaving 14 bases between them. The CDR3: CASSLGARSGEKLFF. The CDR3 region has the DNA TGTGCCAGCAGCTTAGGGGCTCGGTCCGGGGAAAAACTGTTTTTT.

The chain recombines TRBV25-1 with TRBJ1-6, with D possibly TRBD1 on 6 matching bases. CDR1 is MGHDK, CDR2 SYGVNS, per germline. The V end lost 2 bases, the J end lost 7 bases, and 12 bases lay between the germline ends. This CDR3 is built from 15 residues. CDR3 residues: CASSEQGIGNSPLHF. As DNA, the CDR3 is TGTGCCAGCAGTGAACAGGGGATTGGGAATTCACCCCTCCACTTT. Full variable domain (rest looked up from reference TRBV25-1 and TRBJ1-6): EADIYQTPRYLVIGTGKKITLECSQTMGHDKMYWYQQDPGMELHLIHYSYGVNSTEKGDLSSESTVSRIRTEHFPLTLESARPSHTSQYLCASSEQGIGNSPLHFGNGTRLTVT.

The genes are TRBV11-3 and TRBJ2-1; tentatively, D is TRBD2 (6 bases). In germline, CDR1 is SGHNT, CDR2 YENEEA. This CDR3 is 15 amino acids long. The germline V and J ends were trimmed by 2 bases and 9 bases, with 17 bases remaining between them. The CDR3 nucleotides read TGTGCCAGCAGCTTACAAGCGGGCCCCCCGAGTGAGCAGTTCTTC. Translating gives CASSLQAGPPSEQFF.

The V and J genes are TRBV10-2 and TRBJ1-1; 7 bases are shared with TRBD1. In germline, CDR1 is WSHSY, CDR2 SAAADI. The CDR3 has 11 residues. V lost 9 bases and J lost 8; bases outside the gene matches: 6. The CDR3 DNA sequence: TGCGCCAGTCAGACAGGGCAGGAAGCTTTCTTT. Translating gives CASQTGQEAFF.

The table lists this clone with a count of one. CDR3 sequence reads: CSARRVNEAFF. CDR3 in DNA: TGCAGTGCTAGACGGGTCAACGAAGCTTTCTTT. The chain is built from TRBV20-1 and TRBJ1-1; D is unresolved. V was shortened by 2 bases and J by 8 bases, with 9 bases between the two germline ends. The CDR3 has 11 amino acids. Germline loops: CDR1 DFQATT, CDR2 SNEGSKA (reference sequence).

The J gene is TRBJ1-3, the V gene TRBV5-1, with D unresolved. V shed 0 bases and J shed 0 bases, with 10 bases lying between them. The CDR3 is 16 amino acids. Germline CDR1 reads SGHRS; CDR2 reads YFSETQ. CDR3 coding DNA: TGCGCCAGCAGCTTGGTACCAGCGTACTCTGGAAACACCATATATTTT. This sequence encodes CASSLVPAYSGNTIYF.

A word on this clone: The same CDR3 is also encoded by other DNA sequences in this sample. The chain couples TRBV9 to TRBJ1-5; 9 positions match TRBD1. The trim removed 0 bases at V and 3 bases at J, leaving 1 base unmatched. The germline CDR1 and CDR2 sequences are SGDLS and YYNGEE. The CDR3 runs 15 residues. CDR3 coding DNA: TGTGCCAGCAGCGTAGGGACAGGGGCCAATCAGCCCCAGCATTTT. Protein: CASSVGTGANQPQHF. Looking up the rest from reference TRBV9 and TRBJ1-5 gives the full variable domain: DSGVTQTPKHLITATGQRVTLRCSPRSGDLSVYWYQQSLDQGLQFLIQYYNGEERAKGNILERFSAQQFPDLHSELNLSSLELGDSALYFCASSVGTGANQPQHFGDGTRLSIL.

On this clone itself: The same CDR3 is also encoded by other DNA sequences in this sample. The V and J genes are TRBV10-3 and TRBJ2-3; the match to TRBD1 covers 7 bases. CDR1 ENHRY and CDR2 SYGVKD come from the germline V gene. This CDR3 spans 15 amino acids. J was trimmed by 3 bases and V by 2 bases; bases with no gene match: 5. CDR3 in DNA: TGTGCCATCAGTGAGGTGGCAGGGGGAACAGATACGCAGTATTTT. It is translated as CAISEVAGGTDTQYF.

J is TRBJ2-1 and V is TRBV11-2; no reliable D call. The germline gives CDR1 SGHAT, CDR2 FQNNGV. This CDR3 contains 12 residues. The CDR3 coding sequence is TGTGCGATCGCGGAGTTCTACAATGAGCAGTTCTTC. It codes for CAIAEFYNEQFF.

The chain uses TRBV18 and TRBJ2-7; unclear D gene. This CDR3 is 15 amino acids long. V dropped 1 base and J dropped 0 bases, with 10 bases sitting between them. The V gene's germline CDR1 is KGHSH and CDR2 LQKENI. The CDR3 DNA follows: TGTGCCAGCTCACCACGCGCCAGTAGCTCCTACGAGCAGTACTTC. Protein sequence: CASSPRASSSYEQYF.

The CDR3 DNA follows: TGTGCCAGCAGCGCCGGACAGGGGGCATACACTGAAGCTTTCTTT. This codes for CASSAGQGAYTEAFF. The chain has TRBV5-4 and TRBJ1-1, with 11 bases lining up with TRBD1. Trimming took 4 bases from V and 3 from J; bases not matched to a gene: 5. The CDR3 runs 15 residues. Germline assignment: CDR1 SGHNT and CDR2 YYREEE (reference sequence).

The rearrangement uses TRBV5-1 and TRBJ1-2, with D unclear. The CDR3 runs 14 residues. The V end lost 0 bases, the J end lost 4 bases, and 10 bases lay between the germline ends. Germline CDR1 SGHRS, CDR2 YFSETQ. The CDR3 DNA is TGCGCCAGCAGCTTGGAATCCTCTACCTATGGCTACACCTTC. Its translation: CASSLESSTYGYTF.

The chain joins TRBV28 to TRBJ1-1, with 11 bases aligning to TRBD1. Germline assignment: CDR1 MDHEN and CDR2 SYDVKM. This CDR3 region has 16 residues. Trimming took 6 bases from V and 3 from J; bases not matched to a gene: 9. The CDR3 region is CASSLKDRGLYTEAFF. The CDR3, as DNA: TGTGCCAGCAGCCTAAAGGACAGGGGGCTTTACACTGAAGCTTTCTTT.